These 20 T cell receptor beta chains were sequenced from one sample in a study of CD8 T cells in ankylosing spondylitis (dated by TCRdb to between 2016 and 2019). The protocol used for the library was 5' RACE. These reads were obtained on an Illumina HiSeq 2500. The raw public reads went through TCRdb reprocessing: fastp at Q25, MiXCR clone calling, in-frame beta chains kept. Entries that share a CDR3 protein sequence are merged under the most common genes and DNA. This sample holds fewer than 400,000 distinct CDR3 sequences; approximately 15% were observed only once. The ten most abundant clones make up approximately 1% of the sample. Sequencing was performed on blood, either unsorted or a sorted T cell fraction (not recorded which). These receptors were obtained from a male donor with ankylosing spondylitis or in good health (not recorded which).

This clonotype has just a few counts. The V and J genes are TRBV12-3 or TRBV12-4 and TRBJ2-7; tentative D call: TRBD2 (5 bases). Trimming took off 6 bases at V and 3 bases at J, with 18 bases between the two ends. The CDR3 spans 15 residues. CDR3 sequence (DNA): TGTGCCAGCAGCCTAGGGAAGGGAGTGGGCTACGAGCAGTACTTC. Residues: CASSLGKGVGYEQYF.

This clonotype was found a few times. This chain uses TRBV29-1 with TRBJ1-1, with no clear D. The CDR3 totals 12 residues. Germline lookup yields CDR1 SQVTM and CDR2 ANQGSEA. Trimming pared 4 bases from V and 1 base from J, leaving 7 bases between. In DNA form, the CDR3 reads TGCAGCGTTGGGACCACGAACACTGAAGCTTTCTTT. It codes for CSVGTTNTEAFF.

This clonotype was seen repeatedly, ten times or more. This chain connects TRBV4-1 to TRBJ2-5; no firm D call. Germline V gene lookup returns CDR1 MGHRA and CDR2 YSYEKL. V lost 4 bases, J lost 4 bases, and 7 bases lay in between. CDR3 size: 12 residues. The CDR3 reads CASSRLGETQYF. The CDR3, as DNA: TGCGCCAGCAGCCGTCTCGGAGAGACCCAGTACTTC.

The J gene is TRBJ2-7, the V gene TRBV5-1; TRBD2 might be the D (6 bases). Trimming stripped 0 bases from V and 4 bases from J, with 17 bases between. The CDR3 extends over 16 amino acids. Germline CDR1 is SGHRS and CDR2 is YFSETQ. The CDR3 DNA sequence: TGCGCCAGCAGCTTGGCCCTGGGGGGACTTCTTTACGAGCAGTACTTC. As protein: CASSLALGGLLYEQYF. Complete variable domain (other parts from reference TRBV5-1 and TRBJ2-7): KAGVTQTPRYLIKTRGQQVTLSCSPISGHRSVSWYQQTPGQGLQFLFEYFSETQRNKGNFPGRFSGRQFSNSRSEMNVSTLELGDSALYLCASSLALGGLLYEQYFGPGTRLTVT.

The sample holds a few counts of this clonotype. The chain employs TRBV3-1 and TRBJ1-1, with 9 bases lining up with TRBD1. This CDR3 is 15 amino acids long. The germline CDR1 and CDR2 sequences are LGHDT and YNNKEL (reference sequence). V lost 1 base and J lost 6; bases outside the gene matches: 6. In DNA, the CDR3 is TGTGCCAGCAGCCAAGTGGGGACAGGGACCGCTGAAGCTTTCTTT. It yields the protein CASSQVGTGTAEAFF.

This clonotype came up a few times. This chain connects TRBV6-1 to TRBJ1-1, with 8 bases matching TRBD1. Losses at the gene ends were 4 bases for V and 1 base for J; bases not matched to a gene: 2. The germline CDR1 and CDR2 sequences are MNHNS and SASEGT. The CDR3 has 14 residues. CDR3 amino acids: CASSVGQANTEAFF. CDR3 DNA sequence: TGTGCCAGCAGTGTGGGACAGGCGAACACTGAAGCTTTCTTT.

This clonotype was counted many times. This chain links TRBV15 with TRBJ2-5, with D hard to call. Deletions cut 1 base from V and 5 bases from J, with 14 bases between. This CDR3 is built from 15 residues. Germline CDR1 is LNHNV and CDR2 is YYDKDF (reference sequence). The chain's CDR3 is CATSRVIEERETQYF. DNA for the CDR3: TGTGCCACCAGCAGAGTTATTGAGGAGAGGGAGACCCAGTACTTC.

The chain links TRBV24-1 to TRBJ2-1; D is possibly TRBD1 or TRBD2 (5 bases each). Trimming removed 3 bases at V and 6 bases at J, with 11 bases between. CDR3 length equals 14 residues. Germline V gene sequence: CDR1 KGHDR, CDR2 SFDVKD. The CDR3 region is CATSDGRGSNEQFF. DNA for the CDR3: TGTGCCACCAGTGATGGCCGGGGCTCCAATGAGCAGTTCTTC.

V usage is TRBV4-2 and J usage is TRBJ2-1; TRBD2 agrees at 7 bases. V was pared by 9 bases and J by 10 bases, with 12 bases of the junction left unmatched. Germline values: CDR1 LGHNA, CDR2 YNFKEQ. This CDR3 region has 13 residues. The CDR3 is CASHAGTTREQFF. CDR3 nucleotide sequence: TGTGCCAGTCATGCCGGGACTACCAGAGAGCAGTTCTTC.

J is TRBJ2-3 and V is TRBV14; D possibly uses TRBD1 or TRBD2 (6 bases each). CDR3 length equals 12 residues. Germline CDR1 SGHDN, CDR2 FVKESK. Deletions cut 8 bases from V and 5 bases from J, with 11 bases between. This chain's CDR3 is CASGGPEDTQYF. Here the CDR3 DNA reads TGTGCCAGCGGGGGGCCAGAAGATACGCAGTATTTT.

The chain combines TRBV5-1 with TRBJ2-7; 10 nucleotides match TRBD2. The CDR3 contains 15 residues. Germline V gene lookup returns CDR1 SGHRS and CDR2 YFSETQ. The junction had 2 bases not matched to a gene; V was cut back by 1 base and J by 1 base. This chain's CDR3 is CASSLRAGGSYEQYF. The CDR3, as DNA: TGCGCCAGCAGCTTGAGAGCGGGAGGGTCCTACGAGCAGTACTTC.

The chain joins TRBV7-9 to TRBJ2-3; 8 bases fit TRBD2. The CDR3 totals 14 residues. The trim removed 2 bases at V and 10 bases at J, leaving 8 bases unmatched. Per the germline V gene, CDR1 is SEHNR and CDR2 is FQNEAQ (reference sequence). The CDR3 bases are TGTGCCAGCAGCTTACCGGGACTAGGGGCTCCGCAGTATTTT. Translation gives CASSLPGLGAPQYF. The full variable domain, rest sourced from reference TRBV7-9 and TRBJ2-3, is DTGVSQNPRHKITKRGQNVTFRCDPISEHNRLYWYRQTLGQGPEFLTYFQNEAQLEKSRLLSDRFSAERPKGSFSTLEIQRTEQGDSAMYLCASSLPGLGAPQYFGPGTRLTVL.

V gene TRBV12-3 or TRBV12-4 combines with J gene TRBJ1-2, with TRBD1 matching 7 bases. The CDR3 runs 13 residues. Trimming cost V 6 bases and J 10 bases; bases outside gene matches: 11. The CDR3 protein is CASSSSGTVSYTF. Written as DNA, the CDR3 is TGTGCCAGCAGCTCCTCCGGGACAGTCTCCTACACCTTC.

In its sample, this clonotype was seen a few times. The chain links TRBV12-3 or TRBV12-4 to TRBJ2-7; D is ambiguous. The ends were cut back, 2 bases at V and 5 bases at J, with 13 bases in the middle. This CDR3 has 14 amino acids. CDR3 region: CASSLMTGPHEQYF. The CDR3 nucleotides are TGTGCCAGCAGTTTAATGACGGGCCCACACGAGCAGTACTTC.

V and J are TRBV25-1 and TRBJ2-7; 12 bases map to TRBD1. This CDR3 has 17 amino acids. J gave up 1 base and V 5 bases, and 9 bases lay outside the gene matches. CDR1 is MGHDK and CDR2 is SYGVNS in the germline V gene. The CDR3 nucleotides read TGTGCCAGCAGTCCCCATCCGGGACAGGGGGCATCCTACGAGCAGTACTTC. This translates into CASSPHPGQGASYEQYF.

The V and J genes are TRBV10-3 and TRBJ1-2, with 9 bases aligning to TRBD1. There are 15 residues in the CDR3. V trimming: 1 base; J trimming: 8 bases; junction bases outside the gene matches: 8. Germline CDR1 ENHRY, CDR2 SYGVKD. The CDR3 DNA is TGTGCCATCAGTGAGTTTAACAGGGGGCAGGAAGGCTACACCTTC. Translating gives CAISEFNRGQEGYTF.

This clonotype was recorded many times. The CDR3 spells CASSSGTSSYEQYF. CDR3 sequence (DNA): TGTGCCAGCAGTTCGGGCACGAGCTCCTACGAGCAGTACTTC. The gene calls are TRBV12-3 or TRBV12-4 and TRBJ2-7; D is undetermined. This CDR3 has 14 residues. The ends were cut back, 4 bases at V and 0 bases at J, with 10 bases in the middle.

In its sample, this clonotype was seen a few times. CDR3 region: CASSLEGHNTGELFF. Here the CDR3 DNA reads TGCGCCAGCAGCTTAGAGGGACATAACACCGGGGAGCTGTTTTTT. This chain links TRBV5-1 with TRBJ2-2, with D perhaps TRBD1 (6 bases). The CDR3 is 15 amino acids. Germline CDR1 reads SGHRS; CDR2 reads YFSETQ. V was clipped by 2 bases and J by 2 bases, with 10 bases between them.

This clonotype was seen a few times. The V gene is TRBV6-1, the J gene TRBJ2-5; TRBD2 is a possible D gene (6 bases). This CDR3 has 13 amino acids. The germline gives CDR1 MNHNS, CDR2 SASEGT. V lost 10 bases and J lost 7, with 19 bases in between. CDR3 in DNA: TGTGCCACCTCCCGCTCACAGGAGGGGACCCAGTACTTC. Its protein product is CATSRSQEGTQYF.

V is TRBV28 and J is TRBJ2-4; no definite D call. The CDR3 length is 15 residues. Germline assignment: CDR1 MDHEN and CDR2 SYDVKM. Trimming shortened V by 6 bases and J by 0 bases, and 12 bases separated the two germline ends. For the CDR3, the DNA is TGTGCCAGCAGACCCCTGGATTTAGCCAAAAACATTCAGTACTTC. It translates to CASRPLDLAKNIQYF.